The 11 T cell receptor beta chains reported below all come from one sample, sequenced in a study of T cell changes during pregnancy in multiple sclerosis (dated by TCRdb to about 2019). Libraries were built with the immunoSEQ multiplex PCR assay. TCRdb limited this immuneACCESS table to in-frame rearrangements with V and J called. A share of clones is missing; checked studies link under half to unresolved V genes, and the rest is unexplained. Present in this sample are about 87,000 clones, about 94% of which were seen just once. The top ten hold about 1.4% of the sample. Sample: peripheral blood, taken in the third trimester of pregnancy. Receptors originate from a female donor in good health, enrolled as a control in a pregnancy study.

This chain links TRBV5-4 with TRBJ2-1, with 9 bases that match TRBD1. This CDR3 has 14 residues. J gave up 9 bases and V 5 bases, and 9 bases lay outside the gene matches. The germline V gene encodes CDR1 SGHNT and CDR2 YYREEE (reference sequence). The CDR3 coding sequence is TGTGCCAGCAGTACGGGACAGGGTTTTAGTGAGCAGTTCTTC. As protein: CASSTGQGFSEQFF. The whole variable domain, remainder taken from reference TRBV5-4 and TRBJ2-1, is ETGVTQSPTHLIKTRGQQVTLRCSSQSGHNTVSWYQQALGQGPQFIFQYYREEENGRGNFPPRFSGLQFPNYSSELNVNALELDDSALYLCASSTGQGFSEQFFGPGTRLTVL.

This chain joins TRBV21-1 and TRBJ2-5; TRBD2 is the table's D call and was not checked against the DNA. TRBV21-1 is a known pseudogene. This CDR3 comprises 15 residues. The CDR3 bases are TGTGCCAGCAGCAAAGAAAGGAGGAACCAAGAGACCCAGTACTTC. This sequence encodes CASSKERRNQETQYF.

The rearrangement joins TRBV6-1 to TRBJ2-1; 9 nucleotides agree with TRBD2. In germline, CDR1 is MNHNS, CDR2 SASEGT. V dropped 7 bases and J dropped 8; count of bases not matched to a gene: 12. This CDR3 comprises 15 residues. The CDR3 protein is CASTLTSGPSDEQFF. CDR3 DNA: TGTGCCAGCACCTTGACTAGCGGTCCAAGTGATGAGCAGTTCTTC.

V gene TRBV7-9 combines with J gene TRBJ2-7; a possible D gene is TRBD1 (5 bases). V lost 4 bases, J lost 5 bases, and 27 bases lay in between. This CDR3 has 18 amino acids. Looked up from germline, CDR1 is SEHNR and CDR2 is FQNEAQ (reference sequence). CDR3 DNA sequence: TGTGCCAGCAGCTCACCTCGAAGCCAGGGCTTAGAGGTCCACGAGCAGTACTTC. This codes for CASSSPRSQGLEVHEQYF.

The V gene is TRBV18, the J gene TRBJ2-7, with 7 bases aligning to TRBD2. Trimming removed 3 bases from V and 0 bases from J; junction bases left unmatched: 8. Germline CDR1 and CDR2: KGHSH and LQKENI. This CDR3 has 16 residues. In DNA form, the CDR3 reads TGTGCCAGCTCACCGGGAGGGGCGGTGGGCTCCTACGAGCAGTACTTC. Translated: CASSPGGAVGSYEQYF. Full variable domain (rest looked up from reference TRBV18 and TRBJ2-7): NAGVMQNPRHLVRRRGQEARLRCSPMKGHSHVYWYRQLPEEGLKFMVYLQKENIIDESGMPKERFSAEFPKEGPSILRIQQVVRGDSAAYFCASSPGGAVGSYEQYFGPGTRLTVT.

The rearrangement joins TRBV4-1 to TRBJ2-3; no clear D gene. This CDR3 region has 15 residues. The germline gives CDR1 MGHRA, CDR2 YSYEKL. The germline V and J ends were trimmed by 0 bases and 6 bases, with 13 bases remaining between them. The CDR3 nucleotides read TGCGCCAGCAGCCAAGATGAGAATAGCTTCGATACGCAGTATTTT. As protein: CASSQDENSFDTQYF.

The chain has TRBV5-1 and TRBJ2-2; D possibly corresponds to TRBD2 (5 bases). The CDR3 is 15 amino acids. The V gene lost 3 bases and the J gene lost 5 bases, with 14 bases spanning the gap. The V gene's germline CDR1 is SGHRS and CDR2 YFSETQ. The CDR3 protein is CASSSSSRGTGELFF. The CDR3 coding sequence is TGCGCCAGCAGCTCGAGTTCCCGAGGGACCGGGGAGCTGTTTTTT.

The gene calls are TRBV5-1 and TRBJ2-7, with 8 bases matching TRBD1. Losses at the gene ends were 0 bases for V and 5 bases for J; bases not matched to a gene: 4. CDR3 size: 14 residues. The V gene's germline CDR1 is SGHRS and CDR2 YFSETQ. The CDR3 here is CASSLGQGTNEQYF. The CDR3 DNA sequence: TGCGCCAGCAGCTTGGGACAGGGGACGAACGAGCAGTACTTC. The variable domain in full, with the rest retrieved from reference TRBV5-1 and TRBJ2-7, is KAGVTQTPRYLIKTRGQQVTLSCSPISGHRSVSWYQQTPGQGLQFLFEYFSETQRNKGNFPGRFSGRQFSNSRSEMNVSTLELGDSALYLCASSLGQGTNEQYFGPGTRLTVT.

The chain links TRBV19 to TRBJ2-2, with D unresolved. The CDR3 length is 15 residues. Trimming left V 4 bases short and J 0 bases short, with 9 bases between. Germline V lookup: CDR1 LNHDA, CDR2 SQIVND (reference sequence). The CDR3 loop reads CASSTSLPNTGELFF. The CDR3 DNA reads TGTGCCAGTAGTACCTCCCTCCCGAACACCGGGGAGCTGTTTTTT.

This chain uses TRBV7-8 with TRBJ2-2; 9 bases agree with TRBD2. The ends lost 7 bases at V and 2 bases at J; junction bases unmatched: 5. Germline CDR1 reads SGHVS; CDR2 reads FQNEAQ. The CDR3 is made up of 15 amino acids. CDR3 in amino acids: CASTPLAGNTGELFF. In DNA form, the CDR3 reads TGTGCCAGCACCCCCCTAGCGGGAAACACCGGGGAGCTGTTTTTT.

This clone was recorded only once. This sequence joins TRBV5-8 and TRBJ2-5; D perhaps matches TRBD1 (5 bases). Germline V gene data show CDR1 as SGHTS and CDR2 as YDEGEE. The V gene lost 4 bases and the J gene lost 5 bases, with 15 bases spanning the gap. The length of the CDR3 is 14 residues. CDR3 in amino acids: CASSLQVGPETQYF. DNA for the CDR3: TGTGCCAGCAGCCTACAGGTGGGCCCCGAGACCCAGTACTTC.